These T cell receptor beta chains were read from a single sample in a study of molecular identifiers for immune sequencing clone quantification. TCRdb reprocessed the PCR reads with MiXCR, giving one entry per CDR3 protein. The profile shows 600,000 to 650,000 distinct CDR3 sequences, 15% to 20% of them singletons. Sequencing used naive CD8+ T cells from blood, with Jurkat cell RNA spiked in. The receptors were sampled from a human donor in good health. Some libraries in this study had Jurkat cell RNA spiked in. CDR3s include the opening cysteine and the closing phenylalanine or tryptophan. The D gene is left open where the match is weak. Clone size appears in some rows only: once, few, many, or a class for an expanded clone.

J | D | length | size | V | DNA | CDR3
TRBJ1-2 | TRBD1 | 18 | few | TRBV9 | TGTGCCAGCAGCTCATCTCCGGGACAGGTATTAGCTAACTATGGCTACACCTTC | CASSSSPGQVLANYGYTF
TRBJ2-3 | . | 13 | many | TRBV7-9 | TGTGCCAGCAGCTCGGGAGACACAGATACGCAGTATTTT | CASSSGDTDTQYF
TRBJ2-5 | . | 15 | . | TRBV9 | TGTGCCAGCAGCGTAGGGGGACTCCCGGGAGAGACCCAGTACTTC | CASSVGGLPGETQYF
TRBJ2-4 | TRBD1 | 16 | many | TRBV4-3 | TGCGCCAGCAGCCAAGATTTAAGGACAGGCAAAAACATTCAGTACTTC | CASSQDLRTGKNIQYF
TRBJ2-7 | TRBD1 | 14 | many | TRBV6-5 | TGTGCCAGCAGACAGTGGACAGGGGGCTACGAGCAGTACTTC | CASRQWTGGYEQYF
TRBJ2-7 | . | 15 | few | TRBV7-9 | TGTGCCAGCAGCTTTAGGGGGGGGAACCTTTACGAGCAGTACTTC | CASSFRGGNLYEQYF
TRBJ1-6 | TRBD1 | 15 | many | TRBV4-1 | TGCGCCAGCAGCCAGGGACAGGGTACCTGGTCACCCCTCCACTTT | CASSQGQGTWSPLHF
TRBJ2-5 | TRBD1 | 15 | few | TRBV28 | TGTGCCAGCAGTCGGGACAGGGGGATCGGGGAGACCCAGTACTTC | CASSRDRGIGETQYF
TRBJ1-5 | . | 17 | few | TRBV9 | TGTGCCAGCAGCGTAGCTTGGAGGCAGTGTAGCAATCAGCCCCAGCATTTT | CASSVAWRQCSNQPQHF
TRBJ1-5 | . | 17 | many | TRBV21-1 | TGTGCCAGCAGCAAAGGTTCCCCCAGGGGGCTCTGTCAGCCCCAGCATTTT | CASSKGSPRGLCQPQHF
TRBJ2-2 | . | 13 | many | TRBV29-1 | TGCAGCGTTGACGGTGGGTGGGATGGGGAGCTGTTTTTT | CSVDGGWDGELFF
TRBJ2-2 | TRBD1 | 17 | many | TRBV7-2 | TGTGCCAGCAGCCTCGCTCGGACAGGGGGCAACACCGGGGAGCTGTTTTTT | CASSLARTGGNTGELFF
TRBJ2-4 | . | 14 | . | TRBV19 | TGTGCCAGTATGGTTCAGGGACTTGCTGACATTCAGTACTTC | CASMVQGLADIQYF
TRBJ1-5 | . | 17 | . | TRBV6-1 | TGTGCCAGCAGTCCTCTGGGGGCCCTATATAGCAATCAGCCCCAGCATTTT | CASSPLGALYSNQPQHF
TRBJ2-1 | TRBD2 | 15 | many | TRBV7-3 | TGTGCCAGCAGCCCGCTAGCGGGAGGATCGAATGAGCAGTTCTTC | CASSPLAGGSNEQFF
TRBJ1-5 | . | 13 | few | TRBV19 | TGTGCCAGTAGCTCTGGGGCTAATCAGCCCCAGCATTTT | CASSSGANQPQHF
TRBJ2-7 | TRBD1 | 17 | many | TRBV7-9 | TGTGCCAGCAGCTTACCTCTCCGGGACAGGGTTTCCTACGAGCAGTACTTC | CASSLPLRDRVSYEQYF
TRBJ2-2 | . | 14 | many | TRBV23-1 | TGCGCCAGACCCTCGGCAGCGAACACCGGGGAGCTGTTTTTT | CARPSAANTGELFF
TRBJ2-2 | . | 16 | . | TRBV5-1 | TGCGCCAGCAGGCTCCCGCAGGGGCAAAACACCGGGGAGCTGTTTTTT | CASRLPQGQNTGELFF
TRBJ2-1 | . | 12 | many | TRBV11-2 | TGTGCCAGCAGCTTTCGCCGGGATGAGCAGTTCTTC | CASSFRRDEQFF
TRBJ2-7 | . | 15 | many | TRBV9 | TGTGCCAGCAGCGTAGATGGAAACTTCGCCTACGAGCAGTACTTC | CASSVDGNFAYEQYF
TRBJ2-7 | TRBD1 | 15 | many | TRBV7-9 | TGTGCCAGCAGCCTGGACAGGGGCCCCTCCTACGAGCAGTACTTC | CASSLDRGPSYEQYF
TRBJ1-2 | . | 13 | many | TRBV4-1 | TGCGCCAGCAGCCAAGTACCAGCGGAAGGCTACACCTTC | CASSQVPAEGYTF
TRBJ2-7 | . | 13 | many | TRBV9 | TGTGCCAGCAGCGCCGCCCCCGACTACGAGCAGTACTTC | CASSAAPDYEQYF
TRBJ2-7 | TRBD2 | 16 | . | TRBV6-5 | TGTGCCAGCAGGCCCGGTGCGGGGGAAGTCGCCTACGAGCAGTACTTC | CASRPGAGEVAYEQYF
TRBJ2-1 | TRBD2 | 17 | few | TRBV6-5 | TGTGCCAGCAGTTACTCTGATAGCGGGGGGGCTTGGGATGAGCAGTTCTTC | CASSYSDSGGAWDEQFF
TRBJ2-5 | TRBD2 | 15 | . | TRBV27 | TGTGCCAGCAGTTTCTACCGGGACTACAAAGAGACCCAGTACTTC | CASSFYRDYKETQYF
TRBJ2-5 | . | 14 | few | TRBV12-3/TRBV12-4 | TGTGCCAGCAGTTTCGGGGTGAACCAAGAGACCCAGTACTTC | CASSFGVNQETQYF
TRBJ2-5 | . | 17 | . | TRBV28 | TGTGCCAGCAGTTTGCGTGGTCACAGGACATCCCAAGAGACCCAGTACTTC | CASSLRGHRTSQETQYF
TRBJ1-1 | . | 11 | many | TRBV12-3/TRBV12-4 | TGTGCCAGCAGTTTTGGGGCTAAAGCTTTCTTT | CASSFGAKAFF
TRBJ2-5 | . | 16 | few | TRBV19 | TGTGCCAGTAGTCTGAGTACCCGGGCTAGCGCGGAGACCCAGTACTTC | CASSLSTRASAETQYF
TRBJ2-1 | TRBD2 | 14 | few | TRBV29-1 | TGCAGCGCCTCGGATTGGACTAGCGGCAATGAGCAGTTCTTC | CSASDWTSGNEQFF
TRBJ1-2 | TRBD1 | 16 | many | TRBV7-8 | TGTGCCAGCAGCTTAGACCAGGGACAGGGGGCCGGCGGCTACACCTTC | CASSLDQGQGAGGYTF
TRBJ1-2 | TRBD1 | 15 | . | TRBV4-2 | TGTGCCAGCAGCCAAGGGCAGGGGGCCTTCTATGGCTACACCTTC | CASSQGQGAFYGYTF
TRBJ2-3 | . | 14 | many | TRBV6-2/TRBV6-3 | TGTGCCAGCAGTTCCCTCGGACAGACAGATACGCAGTATTTT | CASSSLGQTDTQYF
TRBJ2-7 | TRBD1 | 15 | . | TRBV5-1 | TGCGCCAGCAGCTGGTACGGGACAGGGGCTAACGAGCAGAACTTC | CASSWYGTGANEQNF
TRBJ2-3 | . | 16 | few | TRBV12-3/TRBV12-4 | TGTGCCAGCAGTTTAGCGCGGGTGAAGGTCACAGATACGCAGTATTTT | CASSLARVKVTDTQYF
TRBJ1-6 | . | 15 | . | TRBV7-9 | TGTGCCAGCAGCTCCCTTGGGGTTAATAATTCACCCCTCCACTTT | CASSSLGVNNSPLHF
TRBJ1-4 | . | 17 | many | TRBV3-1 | TGTGCCAGCAGCGGGAACCGGGGTAATACGCCCTTTGAAAAACTGTTTTTT | CASSGNRGNTPFEKLFF
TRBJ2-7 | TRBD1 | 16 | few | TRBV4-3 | TGCGCCAGCAGCCAAGAGAGTGACAGGGGGCCCTACGAGCAGTACTTC | CASSQESDRGPYEQYF
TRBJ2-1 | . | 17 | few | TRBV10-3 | TGTGCCATCAGTGACATGACTAACCCAAGGACCTACAATGAGCAGTTCTTC | CAISDMTNPRTYNEQFF
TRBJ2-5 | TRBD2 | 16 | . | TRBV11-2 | TGTGTCAGCAGCTTATTAGCGGGGGTGCGGGGGGAGACCCAGTACTTC | CVSSLLAGVRGETQYF
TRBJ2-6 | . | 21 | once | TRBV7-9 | TGTGCCAGCAGCTCACGACTACAGGGATCCCAGTCTTCCTCTGGGGCCAACGTCCTGACTTTC | CASSSRLQGSQSSSGANVLTF
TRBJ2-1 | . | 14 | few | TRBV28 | TGTGCCAGCAGCCCTAGTTTCTTCTACAATGAGCAGTTCTTC | CASSPSFFYNEQFF
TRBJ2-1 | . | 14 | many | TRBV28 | TGTGCCCATACCGGTGTAAGCTCCTACAATGAGCAGTTCTTC | CAHTGVSSYNEQFF
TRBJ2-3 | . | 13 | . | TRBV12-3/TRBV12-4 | TGTGCCAGCAGTTCCCAGCACACAGATACGCAGTATTTT | CASSSQHTDTQYF
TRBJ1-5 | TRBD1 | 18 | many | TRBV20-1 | TGCAGTGCTAGAGATCGGGACAGGTCGATCTATAGCAATCAGCCCCAGCATTTT | CSARDRDRSIYSNQPQHF
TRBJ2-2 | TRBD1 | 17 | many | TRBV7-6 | TGTGCCAGCAGCTATGGCCGGGACAGGGAGGTTTCCGGGGAGCTGTTTTTT | CASSYGRDREVSGELFF